Below, 21 T cell receptor beta chains from the same sample are listed, as sequenced in a study of CD4 T cells in relation to SARS-CoV-2 and coronaviruses. Unexposed donor CD4+ T cells date from about 2011-2018, before the COVID-19 pandemic. Isolation of CD4+ T cells took place after roughly nine days in culture. Only in-frame clones appear in the TCRdb table, and some are missing; sequencing was by immunoSEQ multiplex PCR. Among about 20,000 clones, 65% to 75% were seen once, and the ten largest hold 30%. Antigens for these TCRs are unknown. The sequenced sample consisted of CD4+ T cells from PBMCs, cultured in vitro. These receptors originate from a human donor in good health.

The gene calls are TRBV4-2 and TRBJ2-7; 11 nucleotides line up with TRBD1. CDR3 size: 17 residues. Germline V gene data show CDR1 as LGHNA and CDR2 as YNFKEQ. Trimming cost V 0 bases and J 0 bases; bases outside gene matches: 4. The CDR3 sequence: CASSQDKGTGGSYEQYF. DNA for the CDR3: TGTGCCAGCAGCCAAGATAAGGGGACAGGGGGCTCCTACGAGCAGTACTTC.

The chain recombines TRBV12-5 with TRBJ2-3, with TRBD1 identical over 9 bases. Germline trimming cut 2 bases from V and 2 bases from J; bases unmatched to any gene: 2. The CDR3 covers 15 residues. Germline V CDR1 and CDR2: LGHNT, FRNRAP. The CDR3 loop is CASGLRTGATDTQYF. CDR3 sequence (DNA): TGTGCTAGTGGTTTGAGGACAGGGGCCACAGATACGCAGTATTTT.

This clone occurred a few times. This chain connects TRBV19 to TRBJ1-5, with a weak D call TRBD1 (5 bases). V shed 9 bases and J shed 2 bases, with 11 bases lying between them. The CDR3 runs to 13 residues. CDR1 and CDR2 from the germline V gene are LNHDA and SQIVND (reference sequence). CDR3 coding DNA: TGTGCCAGACCGGGACTATGCAATCAGCCCCAGCATTTT. Translated, it gives CARPGLCNQPQHF.

The chain couples TRBV29-1 to TRBJ1-1; 8 positions match TRBD1. With V trimmed by 6 bases and J by 4 bases, 13 bases remained unmatched. The CDR3 has 15 amino acids. Looked up from germline, CDR1 is SQVTM and CDR2 is ANQGSEA. CDR3 in DNA: TGCAGCGTGACCAGCGGACAGGGAAGTCCCACTGAAGCTTTCTTT. It specifies CSVTSGQGSPTEAFF.

The chain uses TRBV7-9 and TRBJ2-3; no clear D gene. The CDR3 runs to 11 residues. Germline-derived CDR1 and CDR2 are SEHNR and FQNEAQ (reference sequence). The V and J ends lost 4 bases and 2 bases respectively, with 1 base between them. CDR3 in amino acids: CASSSTDTQYF. CDR3 coding DNA: TGTGCCAGCAGCTCCACAGATACGCAGTATTTT.

This clone was detected once. The V gene is TRBV7-3, the J gene TRBJ1-1; D is uncertain. The CDR3 covers 14 residues. Germline V gene sequence: CDR1 SGHTA, CDR2 FQGTGA. V was pared by 1 base and J by 1 base, with 7 bases between. The CDR3 sequence: CASSLIAGNTEAFF. The CDR3 DNA reads TGTGCCAGCAGCTTAATTGCCGGGAACACTGAAGCTTTCTTT.

The V call is TRBV4-2, the J call TRBJ2-1, with TRBD2 matching over 8 bases. Germline-derived CDR1 and CDR2 are LGHNA and YNFKEQ. V lost 2 bases, J lost 1 base, and 4 bases stayed unmatched. The CDR3 extends over 16 amino acids. CDR3 sequence (DNA): TGTGCCAGCAGCCAATTTAGCGGGGAGTCCTACAATGAGCAGTTCTTC. Translating it yields CASSQFSGESYNEQFF.

The chain recombines TRBV20-1 with TRBJ2-3; D unclear. The CDR3 sequence is 11 residues long. With 6 bases removed from V and 2 bases from J, the gap between germline ends came to 6 bases. Germline V gene data show CDR1 as DFQATT and CDR2 as SNEGSKA (reference sequence). The CDR3 loop reads CSADSTDTQYF. The CDR3 nucleotides read TGCAGTGCCGACTCCACAGATACGCAGTATTTT.

V is TRBV14 and J is TRBJ1-2; 9 positions agree with TRBD1. The V segment lost 3 bases and the J segment 8 bases; nucleotides outside the gene matches: 7. The germline V gene has CDR1 SGHDN and CDR2 FVKESK. This CDR3 has 14 residues. The DNA for the CDR3 is TGTGCCAGCAGCCAGGGACAGGGTTTTGTCGGCTACACCTTC. Its protein product is CASSQGQGFVGYTF.

The chain recombines TRBV9 with TRBJ2-3; 8 nucleotides agree with TRBD2. Trimming removed 5 bases from V and 2 bases from J; junction bases left unmatched: 7. Germline assignment: CDR1 SGDLS and CDR2 YYNGEE. This CDR3 comprises 15 residues. CDR3 region: CASRESGSYTDTQYF. CDR3 DNA: TGTGCCAGCAGGGAAAGCGGGAGCTACACAGATACGCAGTATTTT.

The chain recombines TRBV19 with TRBJ2-5, with 8 bases lining up with TRBD1. V shed 3 bases, J shed 5 bases, and the junction held 5 bases outside the gene matches. CDR3 length equals 14 residues. Germline CDR1 LNHDA, CDR2 SQIVND (reference sequence). The CDR3 sequence is CASSIGQGVETQYF. Written as DNA, the CDR3 is TGTGCCAGTAGTATCGGACAGGGCGTGGAGACCCAGTACTTC.

The sample holds one count of this clone. The chain couples TRBV29-1 to TRBJ2-1, with 9 bases that match TRBD2. The CDR3 runs 14 residues. J lost 3 bases, V lost 7 bases, and 7 bases had no gene match. Germline CDR1 is SQVTM and CDR2 is ANQGSEA. As DNA, the CDR3 is TGCAGCGCTTCCGGGACTAGCCACTACAATGAGCAGTTCTTC. Encoded protein: CSASGTSHYNEQFF.

J is TRBJ2-7 and V is TRBV6-5; unclear D gene. V lost 4 bases and J lost 6, with 10 bases in between. The CDR3 loop spans 12 amino acids. Looked up from germline, CDR1 is MNHEY and CDR2 is SVGAGI. The CDR3 DNA reads as TGTGCCAGCAGTTCTCGGGCTGCCGAGCAGTACTTC. It encodes CASSSRAAEQYF.

V gene TRBV5-6 combines with J gene TRBJ2-5, with D perhaps matching TRBD2 (6 bases). V lost 1 base to trimming and J lost 1 base, with 11 bases between them. Germline CDR1 SGHDT, CDR2 YYEEEE. CDR3 length: 15 amino acids. The CDR3 is CASSLIGGSQETQYF. The CDR3 DNA is TGTGCCAGCAGCTTGATCGGAGGGTCCCAAGAGACCCAGTACTTC.

This chain connects TRBV7-2 to TRBJ2-1, with D perhaps TRBD1 (5 bases). From germline, CDR1 is SGHTA and CDR2 FQGNSA. V lost 2 bases and J 7 bases, leaving 15 bases between the germline ends. The length of the CDR3 is 15 residues. CDR3 DNA sequence: TGTGCCAGCAGCTTATCCGTAAATAGACAGAATGAGCAGTTCTTC. It specifies CASSLSVNRQNEQFF.

The chain has TRBV6-5 and TRBJ1-1; no clear D. The CDR3 length is 10 residues. Germline V lookup: CDR1 MNHEY, CDR2 SVGAGI. The V end lost 2 bases, the J end lost 9 bases, and 4 bases lay between the germline ends. The CDR3 spells CASSYVQAFF. The CDR3 nucleotides read TGTGCCAGCAGTTACGTACAAGCTTTCTTT.

CDR3 DNA: TGTGCCAGCAGGAGCCCCGCCAGGGAGGGGGCAGATACGCAGTATTTT. Protein product: CASRSPAREGADTQYF. V usage is TRBV2 and J usage is TRBJ2-3; D may be TRBD2 (7 bases). Germline V CDR1 and CDR2: SNHLY, FYNNEI. V was clipped by 6 bases and J by 4 bases, with 20 bases between them. CDR3 length: 16 residues. Full variable domain (outside the CDR3, taken from reference TRBV2 and TRBJ2-3): EPEVTQTPSHQVTQMGQEVILRCVPISNHLYFYWYRQILGQKVEFLVSFYNNEISEKSEIFDDQFSVERPDGSNFTLKIRSTKLEDSAMYFCASRSPAREGADTQYFGPGTRLTVL.

V usage is TRBV25-1 and J usage is TRBJ2-1; a possible D gene is TRBD2 (8 bases). The CDR3 spans 14 residues. V was cut by 10 bases and J by 5 bases, with 18 bases left in between. Germline V gene sequence: CDR1 MGHDK, CDR2 SYGVNS. In nucleotides, the CDR3 is TGTGCCACCCACGGGGGGGACAGTAACAATGAGCAGTTCTTC. Translation gives CATHGGDSNNEQFF.

The V gene is TRBV14, the J gene TRBJ2-2; D uncertain. The CDR3 extends over 14 amino acids. The germline gives CDR1 SGHDN, CDR2 FVKESK. CDR3 sequence reads: CIPHRRPNTGELFF. The CDR3 DNA follows: TGTATACCTCATCGAAGGCCGAACACCGGGGAGCTGTTTTTT.

The rearrangement joins TRBV6-5 to TRBJ1-5; no clear D gene. The V end was cut by 5 bases, the J end by 0 bases, with 8 bases between. The CDR3 contains 14 residues. The germline V gene encodes CDR1 MNHEY and CDR2 SVGAGI. The CDR3 reads CASSKRNSNQPQHF. In nucleotides, the CDR3 is TGTGCCAGCAGTAAGAGGAATAGCAATCAGCCCCAGCATTTT.

This chain connects TRBV5-1 to TRBJ2-5, with D uncertain. V lost 4 bases, J lost 0 bases, and 10 bases lay in between. CDR1 SGHRS and CDR2 YFSETQ come from the germline V gene. The length of the CDR3 is 14 residues. CDR3 coding DNA: TGCGCCAGCAGCCAAGACACCAACCAAGAGACCCAGTACTTC. This codes for CASSQDTNQETQYF. Full variable domain (rest looked up from reference TRBV5-1 and TRBJ2-5): KAGVTQTPRYLIKTRGQQVTLSCSPISGHRSVSWYQQTPGQGLQFLFEYFSETQRNKGNFPGRFSGRQFSNSRSEMNVSTLELGDSALYLCASSQDTNQETQYFGPGTRLLVL.